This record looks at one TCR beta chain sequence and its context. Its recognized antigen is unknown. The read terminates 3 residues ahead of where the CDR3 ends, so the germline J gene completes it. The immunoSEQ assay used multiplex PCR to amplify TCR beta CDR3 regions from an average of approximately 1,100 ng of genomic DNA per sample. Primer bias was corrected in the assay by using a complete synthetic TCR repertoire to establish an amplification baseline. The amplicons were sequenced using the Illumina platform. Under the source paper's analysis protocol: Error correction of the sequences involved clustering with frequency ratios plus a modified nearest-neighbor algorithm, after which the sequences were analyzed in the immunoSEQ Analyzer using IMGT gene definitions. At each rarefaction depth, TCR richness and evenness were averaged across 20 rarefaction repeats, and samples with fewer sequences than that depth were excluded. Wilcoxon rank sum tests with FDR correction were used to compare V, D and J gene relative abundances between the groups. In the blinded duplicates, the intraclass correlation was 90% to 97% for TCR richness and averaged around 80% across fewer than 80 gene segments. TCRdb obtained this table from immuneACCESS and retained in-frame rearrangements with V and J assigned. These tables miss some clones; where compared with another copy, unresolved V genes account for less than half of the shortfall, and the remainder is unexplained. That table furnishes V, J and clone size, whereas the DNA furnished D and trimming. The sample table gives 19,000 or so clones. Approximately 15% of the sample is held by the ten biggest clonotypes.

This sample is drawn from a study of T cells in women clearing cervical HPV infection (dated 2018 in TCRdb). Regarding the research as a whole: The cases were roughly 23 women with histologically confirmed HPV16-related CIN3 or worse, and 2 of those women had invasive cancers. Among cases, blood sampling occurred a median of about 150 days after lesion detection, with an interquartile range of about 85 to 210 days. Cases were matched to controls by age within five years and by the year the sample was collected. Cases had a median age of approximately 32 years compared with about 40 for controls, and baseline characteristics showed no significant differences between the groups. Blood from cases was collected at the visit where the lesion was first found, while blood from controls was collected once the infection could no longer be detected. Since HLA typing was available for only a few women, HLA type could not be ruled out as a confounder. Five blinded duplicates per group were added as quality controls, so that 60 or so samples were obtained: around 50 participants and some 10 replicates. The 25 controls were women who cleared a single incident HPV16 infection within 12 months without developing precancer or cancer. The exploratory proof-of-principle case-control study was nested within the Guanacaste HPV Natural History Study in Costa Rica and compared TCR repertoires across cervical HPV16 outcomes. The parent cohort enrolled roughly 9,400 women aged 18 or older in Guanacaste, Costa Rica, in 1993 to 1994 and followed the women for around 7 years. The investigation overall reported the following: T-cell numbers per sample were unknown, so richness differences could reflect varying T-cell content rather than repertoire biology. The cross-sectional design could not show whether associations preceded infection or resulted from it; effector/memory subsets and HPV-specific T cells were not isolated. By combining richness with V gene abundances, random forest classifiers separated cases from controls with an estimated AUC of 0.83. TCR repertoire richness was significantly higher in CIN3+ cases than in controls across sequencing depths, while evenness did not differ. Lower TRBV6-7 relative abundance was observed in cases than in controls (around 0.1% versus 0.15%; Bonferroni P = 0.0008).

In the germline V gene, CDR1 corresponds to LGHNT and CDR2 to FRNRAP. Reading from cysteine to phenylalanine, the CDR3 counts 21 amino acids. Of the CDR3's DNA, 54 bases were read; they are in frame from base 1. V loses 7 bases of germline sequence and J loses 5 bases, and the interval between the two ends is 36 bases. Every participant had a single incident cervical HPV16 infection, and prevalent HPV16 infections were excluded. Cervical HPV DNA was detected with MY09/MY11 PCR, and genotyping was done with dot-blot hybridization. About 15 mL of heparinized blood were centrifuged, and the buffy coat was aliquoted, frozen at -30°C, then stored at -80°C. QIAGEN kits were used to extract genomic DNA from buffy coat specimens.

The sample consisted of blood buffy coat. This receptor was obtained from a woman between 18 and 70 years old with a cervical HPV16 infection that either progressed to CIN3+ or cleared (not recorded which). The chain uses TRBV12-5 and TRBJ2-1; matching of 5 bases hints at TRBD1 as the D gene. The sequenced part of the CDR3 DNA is TGTGCTAGTGCCCTCAGGGTTACCTACGTCGTAGGCGCCGAGAAAGACAATGAG. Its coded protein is CASALRVTYVVGAEKDNE. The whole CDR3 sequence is CASALRVTYVVGAEKDNEQFF.